The 14 T cell receptor beta chains reported below all come from one sample, sequenced in a study of response to subunit inactivated influenza vaccine. TCRdb reanalysed the RT-PCR reads using MiXCR and keeps one entry per CDR3 protein. The table records some 800,000 distinct CDR3 sequences, around 20% of them present only once. Sequenced material: PBMCs from blood, taken 4 to 6 days after vaccination. The receptors were gathered from a man in his forties or fifties who received an inactivated influenza vaccine.

The CDR3 is CASRSGGSNQPQHF. CDR3 in DNA: TGTGCCAGCAGGTCAGGGGGCAGCAATCAGCCCCAGCATTTT. The chain carries TRBV12-3 or TRBV12-4 and TRBJ1-5; 8 bases map to TRBD1. V lost 6 bases to trimming and J lost 1 base; unmatched junction nucleotides: 2. The CDR3 extends over 14 amino acids.

This clonotype was detected only a few times. The chain carries TRBV27 and TRBJ1-1; tentatively, D is TRBD1 (5 bases). Germline lookup yields CDR1 MNHEY and CDR2 SMNVEV (reference sequence). V lost 6 bases and J 1 base, leaving 18 bases between the germline ends. The CDR3 is made up of 16 amino acids. The CDR3 reads CASRYNNRNSNTEAFF. CDR3 coding DNA: TGTGCCAGCAGATATAATAACAGGAACTCGAACACTGAAGCTTTCTTT.

The gene calls are TRBV20-1 and TRBJ2-1; D may be TRBD2 (5 bases). The germline CDR1 and CDR2 sequences are DFQATT and SNEGSKA (reference sequence). Trimming cost V 5 bases and J 3 bases, with 17 bases left between them. The CDR3 spans 15 residues. CDR3: CSAGSEPFYYNEQFF. In DNA, the CDR3 is TGCAGTGCTGGGAGTGAGCCGTTTTACTACAATGAGCAGTTCTTC.

This chain links TRBV20-1 with TRBJ2-3; D could derive from TRBD1 or TRBD2 (6 bases each). From germline, CDR1 is DFQATT and CDR2 SNEGSKA (reference sequence). Trimming stripped 1 base from V and 3 bases from J, with 11 bases between. The CDR3 length is 14 residues. CDR3 loop: CSARVTGGTDTQYF. CDR3 sequence (DNA): TGCAGTGCTAGAGTGACAGGAGGGACAGATACGCAGTATTTT.

CDR3 amino acids: CSVQDSGNTIYF. CDR3 nucleotide sequence: TGCAGCGTCCAGGACTCTGGAAACACCATATATTTT. V is TRBV29-1 and J is TRBJ1-3, with D uncertain. Trimming left V 6 bases short and J 0 bases short, with 6 bases between. The germline V gene has CDR1 SQVTM and CDR2 ANQGSEA. The CDR3 covers 12 residues.

The sample holds one count of this clonotype. This chain uses TRBV11-2 with TRBJ1-1, with D possibly matching TRBD1 (5 bases). V was pared by 2 bases and J by 0 bases, with 10 bases between. The CDR3 sequence is 15 residues long. CDR1 is SGHAT and CDR2 is FQNNGV in the germline V gene. The CDR3 nucleotides are TGTGCCAGCAGCTTATGGGGCCACATGAACACTGAAGCTTTCTTT. Protein: CASSLWGHMNTEAFF.

The genes are TRBV4-3 and TRBJ2-3; TRBD1 aligns across 7 bases. CDR1 is LGHNA, CDR2 YSLEER, per germline. The CDR3 loop spans 16 amino acids. Unmatched junction bases numbered 8, after V lost 3 bases and J lost 2 bases. The CDR3 loop is CASSQAAQGTTDTQYF. The CDR3 DNA reads TGCGCCAGCAGCCAGGCCGCACAGGGGACCACAGATACGCAGTATTTT.

To note about this clonotype: The junction departs from the called germline gene at one end, perhaps through a read error. V usage is TRBV5-1 and J usage is TRBJ2-7; the match to TRBD1 covers 8 bases. In germline, CDR1 is SGHRS, CDR2 YFSETQ. CDR3 size: 15 residues. CDR3 nucleotide sequence: TGCGCCAGCAGCTTGGTGGCAGGGGGCTCCGACGAGCAGTACTTC. This gives the protein CASSLVAGGSDEQYF.

This clonotype was detected a few times. This sequence joins TRBV6-5 and TRBJ1-1; the D gene is possibly TRBD1 (5 bases). Trimming removed 2 bases at V and 6 bases at J, with 16 bases between. From germline, CDR1 is MNHEY and CDR2 SVGAGI. CDR3 length: 15 residues. The CDR3 DNA sequence: TGTGCCAGCAGTTACCCGGGACTAATGCCCTCTGAAGCTTTCTTT. It yields the protein CASSYPGLMPSEAFF.

The chain couples TRBV7-2 to TRBJ2-5; 7 positions match TRBD1. Germline V gene data show CDR1 as SGHTA and CDR2 as FQGNSA. Trimming at V came to 1 base and at J to 7 bases, leaving 9 bases not matched to a gene. CDR3 length equals 15 residues. CDR3: CASSLEQGTKGTQYF. CDR3 bases: TGTGCCAGCAGCTTAGAACAGGGGACGAAGGGGACCCAGTACTTC.

Only a few counts were recorded for this clonotype. This sequence joins TRBV10-3 and TRBJ2-3; the match to TRBD2 covers 14 bases. The CDR3 length is 18 residues. CDR1 is ENHRY, CDR2 SYGVKD, per germline. With V trimmed by 6 bases and J by 2 bases, 10 bases remained unmatched. The CDR3 protein is CAISFGLAGGQATDTQYF. CDR3 nucleotide sequence: TGTGCCATCAGCTTCGGACTAGCGGGGGGCCAGGCCACAGATACGCAGTATTTT.

There are many counts of this clonotype. The chain uses TRBV12-3 or TRBV12-4 and TRBJ2-1, with TRBD2 matching over 8 bases. The CDR3 is made up of 14 amino acids. Losses at the gene ends were 11 bases for V and 0 bases for J; bases not matched to a gene: 6. The CDR3 loop is CAHTGTSSYNEQFF. CDR3 DNA sequence: TGTGCCCATACCGGGACTAGCTCCTACAATGAGCAGTTCTTC.

The table lists this clonotype with many counts. V usage is TRBV12-3 or TRBV12-4 and J usage is TRBJ2-2; D is unresolved. The CDR3 is made up of 12 amino acids. V dropped 5 bases and J dropped 2 bases, with 3 bases sitting between them. CDR3 protein: CASSHNTGELFF. CDR3 DNA: TGTGCCAGCAGTCACAACACCGGGGAGCTGTTTTTT.

This clonotype was counted ten times or more. This chain joins TRBV7-2 and TRBJ1-5; D remains unclear. The CDR3 totals 12 residues. Between the trimmed V and J ends, which lost 2 bases and 7 bases, there was a span of 6 bases. Looked up from germline, CDR1 is SGHTA and CDR2 is FQGNSA. The CDR3 DNA reads TGTGCCAGCAGCTTAAGAGGCCAGCCCCAGCATTTT. This encodes CASSLRGQPQHF.